Given below is one TCR beta chain in context. The data were obtained in a study of blood T cell repertoires in COVID-19. About the study: The samples span acute and convalescent COVID-19 from the United States, Italy and Spain. From T cells, B-cell-depleted T cells, or PBMCs came the material, which was cDNA or gDNA.

Authors' analysis steps: How many nucleated cells were present was estimated from reference gene primer amplification. Produced via immunoSEQ multiplex PCR; TCRdb's table is partial and in-frame only. The V and J calls and the clone size are those of that table, but D and trimming were determined from the DNA. The top ten clones hold approximately 30% of a sample with about 200,000 clones, approximately 88% of them seen once. The CDR3 has 11 residues. V shed 3 bases and J shed 7 bases, with 6 bases lying between them. Looked up from germline, CDR1 is SEHNR and CDR2 is FQNEAQ (reference sequence). The receptor was derived from a man aged 35 to 55 with acute or convalescent COVID-19. The sequenced sample was peripheral blood. The V and J genes are TRBV7-9 and TRBJ1-2; no reliable D call. The CDR3 DNA reads as TGTGCCAGCAGCTTGACGGGTGGCTACACCTTC. Residues: CASSLTGGYTF.